These 11 T cell receptor beta chains were all obtained from the same sample, sequenced in a study of control samples from healthy donors and cancer patients. Clones were read by immunoSEQ multiplex PCR, and TCRdb kept only the in-frame ones, dropping some. This sample carries about 98,000 clones, roughly nine tenths of them seen once, and the ten largest clones take about 2.5%. Sequencing was done on a sample of blood. These receptors originate from a young woman in good health.

The chain uses TRBV30 and TRBJ2-2, with D possibly TRBD2 on 6 matching bases. With 6 bases removed from V and 6 bases from J, the gap between germline ends came to 20 bases. Germline CDR1 GTSNPN, CDR2 SVGIG (reference sequence). The CDR3 spans 15 residues. The CDR3 region has the DNA TGTGCCTGCCGGGGGAACGGGTTATTGTCCGGGGAGCTGTTTTTT. Translating it yields CACRGNGLLSGELFF.

The CDR3 DNA is TGTGCCAGCAGTGACCGGCAAGTAGAGACCCAGTACTTC. As protein: CASSDRQVETQYF. V is TRBV6-4 and J is TRBJ2-5; D is unclear. In germline, CDR1 is MRHNA, CDR2 SNTAGT. V lost 2 bases and J 4 bases, leaving 8 bases between the germline ends. The CDR3 runs 13 residues.

As concerns this clone: One end of the junction does not line up with germline, which may come from a read error. The V and J genes are TRBV9 and TRBJ1-2; 7 bases match TRBD1. The CDR3 totals 14 residues. In germline, CDR1 is SGDLS, CDR2 YYNGEE. This CDR3 is CASSVGQGVSGYTF. The CDR3 nucleotides are TGTGCCAGCAGCGTAGGGCAGGGGGTCAGTGGCTACACATTC.

The chain has TRBV5-7 and TRBJ2-7; 10 bases are shared with TRBD2. TRBV5-7 is marked as an open reading frame, function uncertain. The CDR3 extends over 17 amino acids. V dropped 0 bases and J dropped 5; count of bases not matched to a gene: 11. Here the CDR3 reads CASSLASGGARFDEQYF. CDR3 nucleotide sequence: TGTGCCAGCAGCTTGGCTAGCGGGGGAGCTAGGTTCGACGAGCAGTACTTC.

This clone is a singleton in its sample. The CDR3 is CASSLLGTVNSPLHF. The DNA of the CDR3 is TGTGCCAGCAGTTTACTAGGGACGGTAAATTCACCCCTCCACTTT. The chain recombines TRBV27 with TRBJ1-6, with D tentatively TRBD1 (5 bases). The CDR3 has 15 residues. Germline loops: CDR1 MNHEY, CDR2 SMNVEV (reference sequence). Trimming left V 2 bases short and J 7 bases short, with 12 bases between.

The chain uses TRBV4-3 and TRBJ2-1; 12 nucleotides agree with TRBD2. V lost 0 bases to trimming and J lost 8 bases; unmatched junction nucleotides: 11. The CDR3 contains 18 residues. CDR1 is LGHNA and CDR2 is YSLEER in the germline V gene. DNA for the CDR3: TGCGCCAGCAGCCAAGAGCCACGGACTAGCGGGATCCACGATGAGCAGTTCTTC. Amino acids: CASSQEPRTSGIHDEQFF.

The V and J genes are TRBV5-1 and TRBJ2-1; 7 bases match TRBD1. Germline CDR1 reads SGHRS; CDR2 reads YFSETQ. The CDR3 covers 14 residues. Trimming cost V 0 bases and J 5 bases; bases outside gene matches: 2. This CDR3 reads CASSLDRGNNEQFF. Here the CDR3 DNA reads TGCGCCAGCAGCTTGGACAGGGGAAACAATGAGCAGTTCTTC.

This clone came up a few times. The chain has TRBV5-6 and TRBJ1-6; TRBD1 agrees at 8 bases. The CDR3 covers 15 residues. Germline CDR1 reads SGHDT; CDR2 reads YYEEEE. V lost 4 bases and J lost 7; bases outside the gene matches: 7. This CDR3 is CASSAGQGENSPLHF. For the CDR3, the DNA is TGTGCCAGCAGCGCCGGACAGGGTGAAAATTCACCCCTCCACTTT.

The chain has TRBV7-9 and TRBJ2-7, with D unresolved. The CDR3 is made up of 14 amino acids. V lost 5 bases and J lost 2, with 13 bases in between. Germline V CDR1 and CDR2: SEHNR, FQNEAQ (reference sequence). CDR3 sequence (DNA): TGTGCCAGCAGCCCTTTGGACGGCACCTACGAGCAGTACTTC. It is translated as CASSPLDGTYEQYF.

The V call is TRBV4-2, the J call TRBJ1-3, with TRBD1 as a possible D gene (6 bases). The CDR3 loop spans 17 amino acids. Germline V gene lookup returns CDR1 LGHNA and CDR2 YNFKEQ. The V and J ends lost 0 bases and 0 bases respectively, with 12 bases between them. CDR3 DNA: TGTGCCAGCAGCCAAGATCCCGGACAGACCTCTGGAAACACCATATATTTT. Its protein product is CASSQDPGQTSGNTIYF.

This rearrangement joins TRBV2 to TRBJ2-2; D gene uncertain. Trimming removed 5 bases from V and 7 bases from J, with 14 bases in between. CDR1 is SNHLY, CDR2 FYNNEI, per germline. CDR3 length: 14 residues. This CDR3 is CASSIGVMGGELFF. CDR3 DNA sequence: TGTGCCAGCAGTATTGGGGTGATGGGCGGGGAGCTGTTTTTT.